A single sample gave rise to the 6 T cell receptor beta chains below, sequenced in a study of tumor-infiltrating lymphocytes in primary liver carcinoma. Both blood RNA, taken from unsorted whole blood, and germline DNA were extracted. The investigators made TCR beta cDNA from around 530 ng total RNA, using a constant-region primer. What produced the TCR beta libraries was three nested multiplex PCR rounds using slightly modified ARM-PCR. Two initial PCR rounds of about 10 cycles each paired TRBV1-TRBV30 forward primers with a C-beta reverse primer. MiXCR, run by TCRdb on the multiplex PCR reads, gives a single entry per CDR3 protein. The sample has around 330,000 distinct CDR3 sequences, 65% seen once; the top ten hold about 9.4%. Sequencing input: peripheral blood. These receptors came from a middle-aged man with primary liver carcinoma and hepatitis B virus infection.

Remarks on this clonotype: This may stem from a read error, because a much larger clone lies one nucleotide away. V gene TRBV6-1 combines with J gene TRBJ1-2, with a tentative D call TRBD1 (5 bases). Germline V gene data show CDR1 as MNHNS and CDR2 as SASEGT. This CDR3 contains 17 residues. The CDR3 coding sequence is TGTCCCAGCCCCAGGGAACAAGGCGGCAACCGGGACTATGGCTACACCTTC. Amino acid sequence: CPSPREQGGNRDYGYTF.

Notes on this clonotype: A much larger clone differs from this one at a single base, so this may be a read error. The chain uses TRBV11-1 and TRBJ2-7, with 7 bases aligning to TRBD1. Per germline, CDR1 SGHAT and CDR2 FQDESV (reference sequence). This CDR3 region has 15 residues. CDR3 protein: CASSSQTGNSYGQYF. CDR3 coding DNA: TGTGCCAGCAGCTCCCAGACAGGGAACTCCTACGGGCAGTACTTC.

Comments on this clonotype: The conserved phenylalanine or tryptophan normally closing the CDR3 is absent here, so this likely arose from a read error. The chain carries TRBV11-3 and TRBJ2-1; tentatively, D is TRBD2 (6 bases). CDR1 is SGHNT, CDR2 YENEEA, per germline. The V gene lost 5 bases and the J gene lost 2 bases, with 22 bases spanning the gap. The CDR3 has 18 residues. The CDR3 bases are TGTGCCAGCAGCATAGGGACTCCGACCGGGACCCCCTACAATGAGCAGTTCGTC. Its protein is CASSIGTPTGTPYNEQFV.

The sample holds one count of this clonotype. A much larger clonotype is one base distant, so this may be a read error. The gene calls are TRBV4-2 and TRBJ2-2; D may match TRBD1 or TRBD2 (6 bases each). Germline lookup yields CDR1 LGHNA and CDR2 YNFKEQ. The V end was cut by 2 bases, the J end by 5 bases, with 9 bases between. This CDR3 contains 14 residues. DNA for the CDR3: TGTGCCAGCAGCCAATGGGGGGCAACCGGGGAGCTGTTTTTT. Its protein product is CASSQWGATGELFF.

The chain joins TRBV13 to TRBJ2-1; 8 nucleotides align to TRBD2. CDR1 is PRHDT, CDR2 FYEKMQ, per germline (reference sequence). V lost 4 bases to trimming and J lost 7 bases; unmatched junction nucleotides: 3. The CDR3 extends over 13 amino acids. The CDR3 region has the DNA TGTGCCAGCAGCTCCGGGACTAGAAATGAGCAGTTCTTC. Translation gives CASSSGTRNEQFF.

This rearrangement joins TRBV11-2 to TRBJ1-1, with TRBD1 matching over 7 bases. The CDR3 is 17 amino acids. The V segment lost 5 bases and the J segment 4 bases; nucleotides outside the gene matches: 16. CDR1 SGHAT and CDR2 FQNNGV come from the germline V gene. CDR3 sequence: CASSPLRGADRATEAFF. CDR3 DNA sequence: TGTGCCAGCAGCCCACTTAGGGGGGCAGACAGGGCCACTGAAGCTTTCTTT.